Following are 14 T cell receptor beta chains from one sample sequenced in a study of regulatory T cells in long-lasting Graves disease. Specified time point: persistent/refractory GD, antithyroid drugs over 5 years with positive TRAb. The TCR library was made from RNA extracted from PBMCs. Combining iRepertoire HTBI primers with Arm-PCR of CDR3 regions, the authors built TCR beta libraries. One entry per CDR3 protein, called by TCRdb with MiXCR from the multiplex PCR reads. Here the sample spans hundreds of thousands of distinct CDR3 sequences, less than 25% being singletons. The sequencing used peripheral blood mononuclear cells (PBMCs), collected when the disease was refractory, from a patient treated with antithyroid drugs. The receptors were sampled from a female donor with Graves disease.

The chain is built from TRBV12-3 or TRBV12-4 and TRBJ2-5; TRBD2 might be the D (5 bases). Trimming left V 6 bases short and J 9 bases short, with 17 bases between. The CDR3 has 13 residues. CDR3: CASSSGSRKAQYF. CDR3 DNA: TGTGCCAGCAGCAGTGGGAGTCGAAAGGCCCAGTACTTC.

This clonotype has just a few counts. This sequence joins TRBV6-5 and TRBJ2-7; 10 bases are shared with TRBD1. Per germline, CDR1 MNHEY and CDR2 SVGAGI. Trimming at V came to 1 base and at J to 5 bases, leaving 11 bases not matched to a gene. The length of the CDR3 is 17 residues. As DNA, the CDR3 is TGTGCCAGCAGTTACTTAGCTCCGGGACAGGGGCGGGACGAGCAGTACTTC. It encodes CASSYLAPGQGRDEQYF.

About this clonotype: Sequence at one end of the junction differs from germline and may be a read error. The V call is TRBV7-7, the J call TRBJ2-5; 10 bases are shared with TRBD2. CDR3 size: 15 residues. Per germline, CDR1 SSHAT and CDR2 FNYEAQ (reference sequence). This chain's CDR3 is CASSYLAGAQETQYF. The CDR3 DNA reads as TGTGCTAGCAGCTACCTAGCGGGAGCTCAAGAGACCCAGTACTTC.

This chain joins TRBV7-6 and TRBJ2-5; tentative D call: TRBD1 (6 bases). The CDR3 extends over 15 amino acids. Germline V gives CDR1 SGHVS, CDR2 FNYEAQ. Trimming cost V 3 bases and J 11 bases, with 22 bases left between them. In nucleotides, the CDR3 is TGTGCCAGCAGCTTGGGGCCGGGACCCACACAGGGTCAGTACTTC. Translated: CASSLGPGPTQGQYF. Full variable domain (rest looked up from reference TRBV7-6 and TRBJ2-5): GAGVSQSPRYKVTKRGQDVALRCDPISGHVSLYWYRQALGQGPEFLTYFNYEAQQDKSGLPNDRFSAERPEGSISTLTIQRTEQRDSAMYRCASSLGPGPTQGQYFGPGTRLLVL.

At least ten counts were recorded for this clonotype. The rearrangement links TRBV30 to TRBJ1-2; a possible D gene is TRBD1 (5 bases). The length of the CDR3 is 12 residues. Germline lookup yields CDR1 GTSNPN and CDR2 SVGIG (reference sequence). Trimming shortened V by 3 bases and J by 8 bases, and 13 bases separated the two germline ends. The CDR3 bases are TGTGCCTGGAGGGCAGGGACGGAGGGCTACACCTTC. This codes for CAWRAGTEGYTF.

The chain is built from TRBV4-3 and TRBJ2-7; TRBD2 matches at 7 bases. Germline V lookup: CDR1 LGHNA, CDR2 YSLEER. V lost 1 base and J lost 6; bases outside the gene matches: 9. The CDR3 has 15 residues. CDR3 bases: TGCGCCAGCAGCCAAGCGGGCGGGAGCATAGGCGAGCAGTACTTC. It specifies CASSQAGGSIGEQYF.

Notes on this clonotype: A much more abundant neighbour one base away suggests this may be a read error. V is TRBV7-2 and J is TRBJ2-5; 8 bases line up with TRBD1. Per the germline V gene, CDR1 is SGHTA and CDR2 is FQGNSA. This CDR3 spans 16 amino acids. V shed 0 bases and J 5 bases; nucleotides not matched to a gene: 8. CDR3 DNA sequence: TGTGCCAGCAGCTTAGCGGGACAGGTGATTGGGGAGACCCAGTACTTC. This translates into CASSLAGQVIGETQYF.

For the CDR3, the DNA is TGTGCCAGCAGTTTATATCCTAGCGGCTCCTACGAGCAGTACTTC. Protein product: CASSLYPSGSYEQYF. The rearrangement links TRBV27 to TRBJ2-7; 7 bases are a match to TRBD2. The CDR3 runs to 15 residues. The germline V gene has CDR1 MNHEY and CDR2 SMNVEV (reference sequence). Trimming at V came to 1 base and at J to 0 bases, leaving 3 bases not matched to a gene.

This clonotype was detected only once. The chain recombines TRBV4-3 with TRBJ2-5; 7 bases agree with TRBD2. V dropped 0 bases and J dropped 5; count of bases not matched to a gene: 6. The CDR3 is 15 residues long. Germline CDR1 and CDR2: LGHNA and YSLEER. The CDR3 loop is CASSQDRTSEETQYF. CDR3 nucleotide sequence: TGCGCCAGCAGCCAAGATAGGACTAGTGAGGAGACCCAGTACTTC.

Many counts were recorded for this clonotype. The rearrangement uses TRBV28 and TRBJ2-7; D not resolved. CDR3 length equals 11 residues. Per germline, CDR1 MDHEN and CDR2 SYDVKM. V was pared by 6 bases and J by 5 bases, with 8 bases between. This chain's CDR3 is CASSLLDEQYF. The CDR3 nucleotides are TGTGCCAGCAGCCTCTTGGACGAGCAGTACTTC.

This clonotype has more than one count but fewer than ten. This chain links TRBV9 with TRBJ1-1; D may be TRBD1 (5 bases). The CDR3 totals 14 residues. Trimming stripped 0 bases from V and 5 bases from J, with 11 bases between. The germline V gene has CDR1 SGDLS and CDR2 YYNGEE. This chain's CDR3 is CASSVVGGTTEAFF. CDR3 DNA: TGTGCCAGCAGCGTAGTGGGGGGGACGACTGAAGCTTTCTTT.

The chain joins TRBV20-1 to TRBJ1-5; D perhaps matches TRBD1 (5 bases). V lost 3 bases, J lost 5 bases, and 17 bases lay in between. This CDR3 has 15 amino acids. Per germline, CDR1 DFQATT and CDR2 SNEGSKA (reference sequence). The CDR3 DNA follows: TGCAGTGCTAGTCGTTCTGTCGGGACCCATCAGCCCCAGCATTTT. Translation gives CSASRSVGTHQPQHF.

This clonotype was recorded at least ten times. The chain recombines TRBV20-1 with TRBJ2-7, with 9 bases matching TRBD2. Germline CDR1 DFQATT, CDR2 SNEGSKA (reference sequence). The CDR3 consists of 15 residues. Unmatched junction bases numbered 10, after V lost 2 bases and J lost 5 bases. Written as DNA, the CDR3 is TGCAGTGCTAGACCCATGGGACTAGCAATCCACGAGCAGTACTTC. Protein product: CSARPMGLAIHEQYF.

This clonotype was detected ten times or more. V and J are TRBV15 and TRBJ1-4; D is unclear. The CDR3 loop spans 14 amino acids. The germline V and J ends were trimmed by 1 base and 5 bases, with 8 bases remaining between them. Germline CDR1 reads LNHNV; CDR2 reads YYDKDF (reference sequence). CDR3 nucleotides: TGTGCCACCAGCAGAGGAGAAGGGAATGAAAAACTGTTTTTT. Protein sequence: CATSRGEGNEKLFF. The whole variable domain, filled in from reference TRBV15 and TRBJ1-4, reads DAMVIQNPRYQVTQFGKPVTLSCSQTLNHNVMYWYQQKSSQAPKLLFHYYDKDFNNEADTPDNFQSRRPNTSFCFLDIRSPGLGDTAMYLCATSRGEGNEKLFFGSGTQLSVL.